Listed below are T cell receptor beta chains from one sample, sequenced in a study of cytomegalovirus exposure and HLA in healthy donors. The data were produced by immunoSEQ multiplex PCR, yet TCRdb's version contains in-frame clones alone and is incomplete. The data contain approximately 150,000 clones, approximately 71% of them singletons. Sequenced: PBMCs. These receptors were collected from a woman in her sixties or seventies in good health and CMV-seronegative. CDR3s leave out the opening cysteine and the closing phenylalanine or tryptophan.

J gene: TRBJ2-7; V gene: TRBV7-9; CDR3 protein: ASSLVGSGGFEQY
J gene: TRBJ2-3; V gene: TRBV30; CDR3 protein: AWGARGAGGEISTDTQY
J gene: TRBJ2-2; V gene: TRBV27; CDR3 protein: ASSRRGLAGNTGELF
J gene: TRBJ1-6; V gene: TRBV7-6; CDR3 protein: ASSVQGGGSPLH
J gene: TRBJ2-7; V gene: TRBV7-2; CDR3 protein: ASSTSGREQC
J gene: TRBJ1-5; V gene: TRBV7-9; CDR3 protein: ASSQTGGSKDQPQH
J gene: TRBJ2-1; V gene: TRBV28; CDR3 protein: ASSLNPPRLAGALGNEQF
J gene: TRBJ1-4; V gene: TRBV7-9; CDR3 protein: ASSPRSGQGNEKLF
J gene: TRBJ2-1; V gene: TRBV7-9; CDR3 protein: ASSSASGGAGHEQF
J gene: TRBJ2-3; V gene: TRBV6-5; CDR3 protein: ASTAGRGGSDTQY
J gene: TRBJ2-3; V gene: TRBV5-6; CDR3 protein: ASSLQLAQSADTQY
J gene: TRBJ2-7; V gene: TRBV15; CDR3 protein: ATSRGTGTFYEQY
J gene: TRBJ2-3; V gene: TRBV30; CDR3 protein: AWIRLSPAGERRTQY
J gene: TRBJ1-2; V gene: TRBV19; CDR3 protein: ASRTAGGRGGYT
J gene: TRBJ1-1; V gene: TRBV7-9; CDR3 protein: ASRVTLDSMNTEAF
J gene: TRBJ1-4; V gene: TRBV18; CDR3 protein: ASSLVVGEKLF
J gene: TRBJ2-1; V gene: TRBV7-9; CDR3 protein: ASSLRGTSGVYNEQF
J gene: TRBJ1-1; V gene: TRBV10-2; CDR3 protein: ASMRPGQGGTNTEAF
J gene: TRBJ2-7; V gene: TRBV2; CDR3 protein: ASSEAARAYEQY
J gene: TRBJ1-5; V gene: TRBV21-1; CDR3 protein: ASSKYKGQGYPTDQPQH
J gene: TRBJ2-7; V gene: TRBV28; CDR3 protein: ASSSPERDRFGPYYEQY
J gene: TRBJ1-1; V gene: TRBV6-5; CDR3 protein: ASSYSGFMNTEAF
J gene: TRBJ1-2; V gene: TRBV5-6; CDR3 protein: ASSPQWGQGTFAT
J gene: TRBJ2-5; V gene: TRBV28; CDR3 protein: ASRGWSGGQETQY
J gene: TRBJ1-1; V gene: TRBV6-6; CDR3 protein: ASSYGTGAKSTEAF
J gene: TRBJ1-1; V gene: TRBV18; CDR3 protein: TSSPTGQNTEAF
J gene: TRBJ1-2; V gene: TRBV16; CDR3 protein: ASSPGTYGYT
J gene: TRBJ1-5; V gene: TRBV4-2; CDR3 protein: ASSQEGQGGQPQH
J gene: TRBJ1-4; V gene: TRBV5-1; CDR3 protein: ASSKGQAEEKLF